The rows below give T cell receptor beta chains drawn from one sample of a study of T cell responses to AZD1222 COVID-19 vaccine. Assay used: immunoSEQ multiplex PCR; TCRdb lists only in-frame clones, some missing. This table has roughly 140,000 clones, about nine tenths appearing once. Source: peripheral blood, taken on day 0 of AZD1222 vaccination. The receptors come from an adult in good health. Each CDR3 is given with its conserved first and last residue. The D gene is left open where the match is weak. For some rows the clone size is stated as once, few or many, or as a class when expanded; others skip it.

clone size: NA
J gene: TRBJ1-6
D gene: NA
V gene: TRBV5-4
CDR3 protein: CASSSRVPGSSYNSPLHF
CDR3 DNA: TGTGCCAGCAGCTCCCGAGTACCGGGAAGCTCCTATAATTCACCCCTCCACTTT

clone size: NA
J gene: TRBJ1-4
D gene: TRBD1
V gene: TRBV4-1
CDR3 protein: CASSQDQGARNNEKLFF
CDR3 DNA: TGCGCCAGCAGCCAAGACCAGGGGGCGAGGAATAATGAAAAACTGTTTTTT

clone size: NA
J gene: TRBJ2-3
D gene: TRBD2
V gene: TRBV9
CDR3 protein: CASSPRGDHLTDTQYF
CDR3 DNA: TGTGCCAGCAGCCCACGGGGGGACCACCTCACAGATACGCAGTATTTT

clone size: NA
J gene: TRBJ2-7
D gene: NA
V gene: TRBV7-9
CDR3 protein: CASISPDSPYEQYF
CDR3 DNA: TGTGCCAGCATCAGCCCGGACAGCCCCTACGAGCAGTACTTC

clone size: NA
J gene: TRBJ2-7
D gene: NA
V gene: TRBV9
CDR3 protein: CASSVSGTALEQYF
CDR3 DNA: TGTGCCAGCAGCGTGTCCGGGACCGCTTTAGAGCAGTACTTC

clone size: NA
J gene: TRBJ1-1
D gene: NA
V gene: TRBV27
CDR3 protein: CASSPYRGRDKAFF
CDR3 DNA: TGTGCCAGCAGTCCCTATCGAGGCAGGGATAAAGCTTTCTTT

clone size: once
J gene: TRBJ1-2
D gene: NA
V gene: TRBV7-3
CDR3 protein: CASSLSLWGAGGYTF
CDR3 DNA: TGTGCCAGCAGCTTAAGTTTATGGGGGGCAGGCGGCTACACCTTC

clone size: NA
J gene: TRBJ1-1
D gene: NA
V gene: TRBV3-1/TRBV3-2
CDR3 protein: CASSQGAGRNEAFF
CDR3 DNA: TGTGCCAGCAGCCAAGGTGCAGGGCGTAATGAAGCTTTCTTT

clone size: NA
J gene: TRBJ2-5
D gene: NA
V gene: TRBV12-3/TRBV12-4
CDR3 protein: CASSFISTETQYF
CDR3 DNA: TGTGCCAGCAGTTTCATTTCCACGGAGACCCAGTACTTC

clone size: NA
J gene: TRBJ2-7
D gene: TRBD1
V gene: TRBV7-2
CDR3 protein: CASSDRAGPAYEQYF
CDR3 DNA: TGTGCCAGCAGCGACAGGGCCGGACCGGCCTACGAGCAGTACTTC

clone size: NA
J gene: TRBJ2-1
D gene: TRBD2
V gene: TRBV5-1
CDR3 protein: CASSLTPSGSTYNEQFF
CDR3 DNA: TGCGCCAGCAGCTTGACCCCTAGCGGGAGTACTTACAATGAGCAGTTCTTC

clone size: NA
J gene: TRBJ1-2
D gene: NA
V gene: TRBV4-1
CDR3 protein: CASSQEQGRNYGYTF
CDR3 DNA: TGCGCCAGCAGCCAAGAGCAGGGGAGGAACTATGGCTACACCTTC

clone size: NA
J gene: TRBJ2-5
D gene: TRBD2
V gene: TRBV29-1
CDR3 protein: CSVEGFGGRSDETQYF
CDR3 DNA: TGCAGCGTTGAAGGGTTTGGCGGGAGGAGTGACGAGACCCAGTACTTC

clone size: NA
J gene: TRBJ2-1
D gene: NA
V gene: TRBV4-2
CDR3 protein: CASSPGGDFFRDEQFF
CDR3 DNA: TGTGCCAGCAGCCCAGGGGGGGACTTTTTTCGAGATGAGCAGTTCTTC

clone size: NA
J gene: TRBJ2-7
D gene: NA
V gene: TRBV4-1
CDR3 protein: CASSQQALSSYEQYF
CDR3 DNA: TGCGCCAGCAGCCAACAGGCGCTGTCCTCCTACGAGCAGTACTTC

clone size: NA
J gene: TRBJ1-6
D gene: TRBD1
V gene: TRBV6-6
CDR3 protein: CASSYSDRYNYSPLHF
CDR3 DNA: TGTGCCAGCAGTTACTCGGACAGGTACAATTATTCACCCCTCCACTTT

clone size: NA
J gene: TRBJ1-4
D gene: NA
V gene: TRBV29-1
CDR3 protein: CSATTDFLKLFF
CDR3 DNA: TGCAGCGCCACGACAGACTTTCTTAAGTTGTTTTTT

clone size: NA
J gene: TRBJ2-6
D gene: TRBD1
V gene: TRBV27
CDR3 protein: CASTTGGAGANVLTF
CDR3 DNA: TGTGCCAGCACGACAGGGGGAGCTGGGGCCAACGTCCTGACTTTC

clone size: NA
J gene: TRBJ2-5
D gene: NA
V gene: TRBV7-7
CDR3 protein: CASSPNKGRNGETQYF
CDR3 DNA: TGTGCTAGCAGCCCCAATAAAGGGAGAAACGGGGAGACCCAGTACTTC

clone size: NA
J gene: TRBJ1-5
D gene: TRBD1
V gene: TRBV19
CDR3 protein: CASSTPQGAVNQPQHF
CDR3 DNA: TGTGCCAGTAGTACGCCACAGGGGGCAGTAAATCAGCCCCAGCATTTT

clone size: NA
J gene: TRBJ2-4
D gene: TRBD1
V gene: TRBV3-1/TRBV3-2
CDR3 protein: CASAQGEAKNIQYF
CDR3 DNA: TGTGCCAGCGCACAGGGGGAGGCCAAAAACATTCAGTACTTC

clone size: once
J gene: TRBJ2-3
D gene: TRBD1
V gene: TRBV7-3
CDR3 protein: CASSQRGQGVRTDTQYF
CDR3 DNA: TGTGCCAGCAGCCAAAGGGGACAGGGTGTGCGCACAGATACGCAGTATTTT

clone size: NA
J gene: TRBJ2-1
D gene: NA
V gene: TRBV9
CDR3 protein: CASSVDSRTNEQFF
CDR3 DNA: TGTGCCAGCAGCGTTGACTCCCGGACCAATGAGCAGTTCTTC

clone size: NA
J gene: TRBJ2-5
D gene: TRBD2
V gene: TRBV7-2
CDR3 protein: CASSLAGLAGQETQYF
CDR3 DNA: TGTGCCAGCAGCTTAGCGGGACTAGCGGGGCAAGAGACCCAGTACTTC

clone size: NA
J gene: TRBJ1-2
D gene: NA
V gene: TRBV5-5
CDR3 protein: CASSSFGGNLGYTF
CDR3 DNA: TGTGCCAGCAGCTCCTTTGGGGGGAATCTGGGCTACACCTTC

clone size: NA
J gene: TRBJ2-7
D gene: NA
V gene: TRBV3-1/TRBV3-2
CDR3 protein: CASSQGVQGSYEQYF
CDR3 DNA: TGTGCCAGCAGCCAAGGGGTACAGGGCTCCTACGAGCAGTACTTC

clone size: medium-sized
J gene: TRBJ2-7
D gene: NA
V gene: TRBV30
CDR3 protein: CAWGDPGPYEQYF
CDR3 DNA: TGTGCCTGGGGAGACCCGGGGCCCTACGAGCAGTACTTC

clone size: NA
J gene: TRBJ2-7
D gene: TRBD1
V gene: TRBV7-8
CDR3 protein: CASSGRTGLGEQYF
CDR3 DNA: TGTGCCAGCAGCGGCCGGACAGGGTTAGGGGAGCAGTACTTC

clone size: NA
J gene: TRBJ1-5
D gene: NA
V gene: TRBV5-5
CDR3 protein: CASSFLGDSNQPQHF
CDR3 DNA: TGTGCCAGCAGCTTTTTGGGGGATAGCAATCAGCCCCAGCATTTT

clone size: NA
J gene: TRBJ1-2
D gene: NA
V gene: TRBV4-1
CDR3 protein: CASSQDGTGGYTF
CDR3 DNA: TGCGCCAGCAGCCAAGACGGTACGGGTGGCTACACCTTC

clone size: once
J gene: TRBJ2-7
D gene: NA
V gene: TRBV6-8
CDR3 protein: CASSYSRWLGSNLQYF
CDR3 DNA: TGTGCCAGCAGTTACTCGAGGTGGCTGGGTTCTAACTTGCAGTACTTC

clone size: NA
J gene: TRBJ2-7
D gene: TRBD1
V gene: TRBV27
CDR3 protein: CAIGGLRGYEQYF
CDR3 DNA: TGTGCTATAGGGGGCCTACGGGGCTACGAGCAGTACTTC

clone size: NA
J gene: TRBJ1-2
D gene: NA
V gene: TRBV6-4
CDR3 protein: CASSDSAGYYGYTF
CDR3 DNA: TGTGCCAGCAGTGACTCCGCAGGGTACTATGGCTACACCTTC

clone size: NA
J gene: TRBJ2-3
D gene: TRBD2
V gene: TRBV6-4
CDR3 protein: CASSDSGGGGTDTQYF
CDR3 DNA: TGTGCCAGCAGTGACAGCGGGGGAGGAGGCACAGATACGCAGTATTTT

clone size: NA
J gene: TRBJ1-4
D gene: TRBD1
V gene: TRBV7-9
CDR3 protein: CASSPGQGGTNEKLFF
CDR3 DNA: TGTGCCAGCAGCCCGGGACAGGGAGGCACTAATGAAAAACTGTTTTTT

clone size: NA
J gene: TRBJ2-2
D gene: TRBD2
V gene: TRBV7-2
CDR3 protein: CASSLGPGGRPGELFF
CDR3 DNA: TGTGCCAGCAGCTTAGGCCCTGGCGGGAGACCCGGGGAGCTGTTTTTT

clone size: NA
J gene: TRBJ1-2
D gene: NA
V gene: TRBV6-5
CDR3 protein: CASSYGGDGYGYTF
CDR3 DNA: TGTGCCAGCAGTTACGGGGGTGATGGGTATGGCTACACCTTC

clone size: few
J gene: TRBJ1-2
D gene: TRBD1
V gene: TRBV30
CDR3 protein: CAWGRDRGRRRRGYTF
CDR3 DNA: TGTGCCTGGGGAAGGGACAGGGGGCGAAGGAGACGTGGCTACACCTTC

clone size: NA
J gene: TRBJ1-2
D gene: NA
V gene: TRBV7-7
CDR3 protein: CASSLGRNPRLGGYTF
CDR3 DNA: TGTGCCAGCAGCTTAGGACGGAACCCACGACTAGGGGGCTACACCTTC

clone size: NA
J gene: TRBJ1-4
D gene: NA
V gene: TRBV7-2
CDR3 protein: CASRQGEKLFF
CDR3 DNA: TGTGCCAGCCGTCAGGGAGAAAAACTGTTTTTT

clone size: once
J gene: TRBJ2-3
D gene: NA
V gene: TRBV30
CDR3 protein: CAWSLRADTQYF
CDR3 DNA: TGTGCCTGGAGTCTTAGGGCAGATACGCAGTATTTT

clone size: once
J gene: TRBJ1-1
D gene: NA
V gene: TRBV5-4
CDR3 protein: CASSGGYTEAFF
CDR3 DNA: TGTGCCAGCAGTGGGGGATACACTGAAGCTTTCTTT